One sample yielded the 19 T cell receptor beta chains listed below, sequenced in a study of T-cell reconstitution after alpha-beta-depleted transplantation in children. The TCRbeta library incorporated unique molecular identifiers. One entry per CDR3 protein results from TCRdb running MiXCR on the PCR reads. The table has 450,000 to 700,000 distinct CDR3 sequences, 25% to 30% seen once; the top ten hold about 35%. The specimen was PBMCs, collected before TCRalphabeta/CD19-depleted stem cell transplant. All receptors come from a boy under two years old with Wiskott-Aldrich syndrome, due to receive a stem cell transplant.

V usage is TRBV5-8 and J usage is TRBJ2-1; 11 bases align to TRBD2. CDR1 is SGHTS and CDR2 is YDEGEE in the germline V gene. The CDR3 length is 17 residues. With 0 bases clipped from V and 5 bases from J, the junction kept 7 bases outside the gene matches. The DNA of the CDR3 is TGTGCCAGCAGCTTGGCCACCCTAGCGGGAGGACACAATGAGCAGTTCTTC. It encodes CASSLATLAGGHNEQFF.

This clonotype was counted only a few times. In nucleotides, the CDR3 is TGCAGTGCTTACCGGATGCGGGCAAGCTCCTACAATGAGCAGTTCTTC. Protein: CSAYRMRASSYNEQFF. The chain is built from TRBV20-1 and TRBJ2-1; D perhaps matches TRBD2 (5 bases). The germline V and J ends were trimmed by 5 bases and 0 bases, with 17 bases remaining between them. CDR1 and CDR2 (germline): DFQATT, SNEGSKA (reference sequence). This CDR3 contains 16 residues.

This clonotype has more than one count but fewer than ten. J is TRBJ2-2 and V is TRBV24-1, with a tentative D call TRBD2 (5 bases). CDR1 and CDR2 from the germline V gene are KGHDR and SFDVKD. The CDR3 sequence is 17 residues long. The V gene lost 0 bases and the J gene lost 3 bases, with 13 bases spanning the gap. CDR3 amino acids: CATSDLPSSSYTGELFF. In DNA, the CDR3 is TGTGCCACCAGTGATTTGCCATCTAGCAGTTACACCGGGGAGCTGTTTTTT.

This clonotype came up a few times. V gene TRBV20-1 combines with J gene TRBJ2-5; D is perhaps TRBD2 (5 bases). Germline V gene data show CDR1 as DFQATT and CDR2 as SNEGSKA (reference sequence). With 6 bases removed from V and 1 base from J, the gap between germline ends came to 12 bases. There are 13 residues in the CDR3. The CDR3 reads CSATDYLQETQYF. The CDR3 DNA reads TGCAGTGCGACCGACTATCTCCAAGAGACCCAGTACTTC.

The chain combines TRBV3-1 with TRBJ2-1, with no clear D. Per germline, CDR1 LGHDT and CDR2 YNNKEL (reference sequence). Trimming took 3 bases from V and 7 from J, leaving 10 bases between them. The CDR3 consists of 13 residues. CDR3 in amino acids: CASSHLDPNEQFF. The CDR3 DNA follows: TGTGCCAGCAGCCATCTTGATCCTAATGAGCAGTTCTTC.

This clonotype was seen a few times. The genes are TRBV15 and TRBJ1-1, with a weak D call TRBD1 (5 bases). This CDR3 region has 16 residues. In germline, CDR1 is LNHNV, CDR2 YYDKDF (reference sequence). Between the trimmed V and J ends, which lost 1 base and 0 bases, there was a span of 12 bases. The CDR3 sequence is CATSRAPGRVNTEAFF. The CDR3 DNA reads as TGTGCCACCAGCAGAGCACCGGGACGGGTGAACACTGAAGCTTTCTTT. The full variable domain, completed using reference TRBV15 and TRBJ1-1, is DAMVIQNPRYQVTQFGKPVTLSCSQTLNHNVMYWYQQKSSQAPKLLFHYYDKDFNNEADTPDNFQSRRPNTSFCFLDIRSPGLGDTAMYLCATSRAPGRVNTEAFFGQGTRLTVV.

CDR3: CASSPYNRDLDYSNQPQHF. CDR3 DNA sequence: TGTGCCAGCAGTCCCTATAACCGGGACCTGGACTATAGCAATCAGCCCCAGCATTTT. The V gene is TRBV28, the J gene TRBJ1-5, with D tentatively TRBD1 (5 bases). Germline assignment: CDR1 MDHEN and CDR2 SYDVKM. The CDR3 contains 19 residues. V was cut by 5 bases and J by 0 bases, with 23 bases left in between.

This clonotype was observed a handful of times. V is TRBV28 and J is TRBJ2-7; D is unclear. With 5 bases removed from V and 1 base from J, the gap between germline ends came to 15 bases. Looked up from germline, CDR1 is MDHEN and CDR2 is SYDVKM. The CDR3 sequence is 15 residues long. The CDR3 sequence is CASSLGIFGSYEQYF. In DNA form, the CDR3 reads TGTGCCAGCAGTCTCGGTATCTTTGGATCCTACGAGCAGTACTTC.

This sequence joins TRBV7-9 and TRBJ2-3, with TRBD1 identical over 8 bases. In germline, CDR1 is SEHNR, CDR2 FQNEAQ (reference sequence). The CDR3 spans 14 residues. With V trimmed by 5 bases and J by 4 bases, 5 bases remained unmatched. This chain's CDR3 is CASSPTGAPDTQYF. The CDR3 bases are TGTGCCAGCAGCCCGACAGGGGCCCCAGATACGCAGTATTTT.

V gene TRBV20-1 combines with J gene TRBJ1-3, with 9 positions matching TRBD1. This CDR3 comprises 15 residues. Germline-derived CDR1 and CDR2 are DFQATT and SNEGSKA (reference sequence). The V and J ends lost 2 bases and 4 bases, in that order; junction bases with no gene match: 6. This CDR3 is CSARSTGGVGNTIYF. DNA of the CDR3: TGCAGTGCTAGATCCACAGGGGGCGTAGGAAACACCATATATTTT.

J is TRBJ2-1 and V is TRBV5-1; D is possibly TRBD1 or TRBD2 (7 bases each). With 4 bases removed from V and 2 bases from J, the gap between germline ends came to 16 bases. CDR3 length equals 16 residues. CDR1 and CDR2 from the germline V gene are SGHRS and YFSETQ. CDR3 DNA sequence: TGCGCCAGCAGCCCCCAGGGGGGGGCTGCCTACAATGAGCAGTTCTTC. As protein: CASSPQGGAAYNEQFF. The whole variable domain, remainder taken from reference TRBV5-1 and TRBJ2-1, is KAGVTQTPRYLIKTRGQQVTLSCSPISGHRSVSWYQQTPGQGLQFLFEYFSETQRNKGNFPGRFSGRQFSNSRSEMNVSTLELGDSALYLCASSPQGGAAYNEQFFGPGTRLTVL.

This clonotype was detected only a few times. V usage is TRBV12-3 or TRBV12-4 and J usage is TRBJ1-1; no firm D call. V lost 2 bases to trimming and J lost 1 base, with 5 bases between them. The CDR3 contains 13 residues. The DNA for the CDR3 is TGTGCCAGCAGTTTATTCGAGAACACTGAAGCTTTCTTT. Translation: CASSLFENTEAFF.

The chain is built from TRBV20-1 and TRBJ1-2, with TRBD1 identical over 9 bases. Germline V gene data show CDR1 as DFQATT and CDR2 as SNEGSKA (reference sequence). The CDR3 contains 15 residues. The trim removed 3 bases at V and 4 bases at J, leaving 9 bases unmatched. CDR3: CSASGSGTGTYGYTF. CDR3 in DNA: TGCAGTGCTAGCGGGTCCGGGACAGGGACCTATGGCTACACCTTC.

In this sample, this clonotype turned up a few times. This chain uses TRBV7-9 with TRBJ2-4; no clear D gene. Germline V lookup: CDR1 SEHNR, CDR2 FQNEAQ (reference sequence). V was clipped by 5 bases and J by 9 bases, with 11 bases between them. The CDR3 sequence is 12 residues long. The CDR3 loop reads CASSKWFGIQYF. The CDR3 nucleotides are TGTGCCAGCAGCAAATGGTTTGGCATTCAGTACTTC.

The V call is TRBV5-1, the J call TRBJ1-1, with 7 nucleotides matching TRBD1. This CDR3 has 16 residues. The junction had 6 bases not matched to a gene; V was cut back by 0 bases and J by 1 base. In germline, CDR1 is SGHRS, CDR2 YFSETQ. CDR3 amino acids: CASSLEGGSANTEAFF. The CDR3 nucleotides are TGCGCCAGCAGCTTGGAAGGGGGCAGCGCGAACACTGAAGCTTTCTTT.

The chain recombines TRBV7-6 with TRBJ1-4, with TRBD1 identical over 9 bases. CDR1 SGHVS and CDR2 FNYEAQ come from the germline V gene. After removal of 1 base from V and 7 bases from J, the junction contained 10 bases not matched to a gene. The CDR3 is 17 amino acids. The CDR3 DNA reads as TGTGCCAGCAGCTTAGTACAGGGGGCCGAGTTCGCTGAAAAACTGTTTTTT. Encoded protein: CASSLVQGAEFAEKLFF.

CDR3 DNA: TGTGCCAGCAGTTCACAGGACGGCAAACGCAATCAGCCCCAGCATTTT. It specifies CASSSQDGKRNQPQHF. The chain carries TRBV27 and TRBJ1-5; a possible D gene is TRBD1 (5 bases). CDR1 MNHEY and CDR2 SMNVEV come from the germline V gene (reference sequence). Between the trimmed V and J ends, which lost 4 bases and 2 bases, there was a span of 15 bases. This CDR3 contains 16 residues.

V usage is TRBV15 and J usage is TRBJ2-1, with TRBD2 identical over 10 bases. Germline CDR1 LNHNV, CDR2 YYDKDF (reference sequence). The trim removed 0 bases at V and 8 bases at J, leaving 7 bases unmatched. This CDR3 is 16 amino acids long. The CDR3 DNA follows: TGTGCCACCAGCAGAGATCCAGCGGGAGGGTTGGATGAGCAGTTCTTC. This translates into CATSRDPAGGLDEQFF.

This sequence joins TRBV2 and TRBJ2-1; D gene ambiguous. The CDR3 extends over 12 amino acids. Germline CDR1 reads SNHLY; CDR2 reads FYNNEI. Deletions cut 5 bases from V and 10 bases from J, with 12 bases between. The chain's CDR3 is CASSPDPIEQFF. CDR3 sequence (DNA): TGTGCCAGCAGTCCGGACCCTATCGAGCAGTTCTTC.